This TCR beta chain comes out of a study of immune heterogeneity within non-small cell lung tumors. The TCR beta CDR3 region underwent multiplex PCR amplification with 32 V and 13 J primers. TCRdb re-derived calls from the multiplex PCR reads in MiXCR, one entry per CDR3 protein. The sample has 12,000 to 15,000 distinct CDR3 sequences, approximately 30% seen once. Note on this clonotype: Its antigen is undetermined.

This CDR3 is built from 14 residues. Between the trimmed V and J ends, which lost 7 bases and 1 base, there was a span of 16 bases. Germline CDR1 and CDR2: DFQATT and SNEGSKA (reference sequence). Samples each supplied approximately 0.55 ug of bulk tumor genomic DNA as template. Several far-apart biopsies were taken per primary tumor during surgery. Curative surgery was undertaken by patients, who had untreated, newly diagnosed non-small cell lung cancer. Study conclusions and caveats: Tumor sites within a patient were found to share identical dominant CDR3 beta clonotypes, and site-unique high-frequency clones were also present. Individual patients mostly differed in their high-frequency T-cell receptor beta clonotypes.

The chain links TRBV20-1 to TRBJ2-5; D is undetermined. The sample consisted of lung tumor tissue. The receptor was derived from a woman between 45 and 60 years old with non-small cell lung cancer. CDR3 residues: CSGRPPQVQETQYF. The DNA of the CDR3 is TGCAGTGGAAGGCCTCCTCAGGTCCAAGAGACCCAGTACTTC.